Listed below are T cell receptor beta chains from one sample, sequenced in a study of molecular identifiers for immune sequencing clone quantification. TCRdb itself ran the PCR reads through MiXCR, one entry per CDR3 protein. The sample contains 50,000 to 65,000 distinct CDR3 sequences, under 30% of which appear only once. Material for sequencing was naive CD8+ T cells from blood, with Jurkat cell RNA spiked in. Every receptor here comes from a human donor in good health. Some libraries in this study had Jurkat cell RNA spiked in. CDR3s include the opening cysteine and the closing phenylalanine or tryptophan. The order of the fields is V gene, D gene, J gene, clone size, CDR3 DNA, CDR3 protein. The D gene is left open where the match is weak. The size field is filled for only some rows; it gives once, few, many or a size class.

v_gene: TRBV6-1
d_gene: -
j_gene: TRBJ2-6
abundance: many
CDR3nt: TGTGCCAGCAGTGAGGCATTACTCCCGTCCTCTGGGGCCAACGTCCTGACTTTC
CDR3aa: CASSEALLPSSGANVLTF

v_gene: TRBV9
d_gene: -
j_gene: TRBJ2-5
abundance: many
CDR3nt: TGTGCCAGCAGCCCCCCTAGTCAGGGCCAAGAGACCCAGTACTTC
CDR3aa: CASSPPSQGQETQYF

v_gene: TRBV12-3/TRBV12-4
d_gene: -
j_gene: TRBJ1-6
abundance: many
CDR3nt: TGTGCCAGCAGTTTGGCGATTAGGTCACCCCTCCACTTT
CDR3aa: CASSLAIRSPLHF

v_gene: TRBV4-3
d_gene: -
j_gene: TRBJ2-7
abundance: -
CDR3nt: TGCGCCAGCAGCCAAGACCGGGACCAGCCCACCTACGAGCAGTACTTC
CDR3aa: CASSQDRDQPTYEQYF

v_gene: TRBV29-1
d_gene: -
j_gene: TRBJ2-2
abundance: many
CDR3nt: TGCAGCGGAACAGGGTACACCGGGGAGCTGTTTTTT
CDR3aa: CSGTGYTGELFF

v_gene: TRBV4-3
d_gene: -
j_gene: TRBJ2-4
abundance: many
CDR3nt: TGCGCCAGCAGCCAAGACTTCGACGCACAGGAGGGTGACATTCAGTACTTC
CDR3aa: CASSQDFDAQEGDIQYF

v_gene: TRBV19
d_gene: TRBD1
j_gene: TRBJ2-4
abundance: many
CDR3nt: TGTGCCAGTAGTATTGGACAGGGGGTAGCCAAAAACATTCAGTACTTC
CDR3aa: CASSIGQGVAKNIQYF

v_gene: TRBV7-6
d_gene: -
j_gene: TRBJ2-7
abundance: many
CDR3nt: TGTGCCAGCAGCTCGGGACCACCCTACGAGCAGTACTTC
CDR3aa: CASSSGPPYEQYF

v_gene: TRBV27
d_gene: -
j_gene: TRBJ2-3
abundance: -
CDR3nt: TGTGCCAGCGGCCCTCAGAGTTACACAGATACGCAGTATTTT
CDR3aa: CASGPQSYTDTQYF

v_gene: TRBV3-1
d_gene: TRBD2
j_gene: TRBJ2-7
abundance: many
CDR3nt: TGTGCCAGCAGCCAAGTGGGCGGGAGAGAGTACGAGCAGTACTTC
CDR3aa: CASSQVGGREYEQYF

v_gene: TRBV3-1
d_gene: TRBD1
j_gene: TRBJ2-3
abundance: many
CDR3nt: TGTGCCAGCAGCCCGACAGGGGGATGGGATACGCAGTATTTT
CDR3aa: CASSPTGGWDTQYF

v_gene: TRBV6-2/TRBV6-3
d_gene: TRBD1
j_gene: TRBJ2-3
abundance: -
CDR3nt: TGTGCCAGCAGTTACTCGTTGGGACAGGGGAAGGGTACGCAGTATTTT
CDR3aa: CASSYSLGQGKGTQYF

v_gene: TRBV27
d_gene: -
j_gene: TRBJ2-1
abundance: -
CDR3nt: TGTGCCAGCGGTTTAGCTATGGGAGAGCAGTTCTTC
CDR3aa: CASGLAMGEQFF

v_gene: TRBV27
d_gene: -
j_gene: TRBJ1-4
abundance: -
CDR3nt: TGTGCCAGCAGTTTGGGTTCAGAATACGCACTGTTTTTT
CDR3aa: CASSLGSEYALFF

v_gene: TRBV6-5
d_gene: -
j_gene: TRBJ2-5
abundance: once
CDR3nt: TGTGCCTGCAGTTACTCCCGAATAATAGAGCAAGAGACTCAGTACTTC
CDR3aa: CACSYSRIIEQETQYF

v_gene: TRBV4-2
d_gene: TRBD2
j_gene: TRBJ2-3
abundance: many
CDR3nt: TGTGCCAGCAGCCAAGCGGCTAGCGGGAGCACAGATACGCAGTATTTT
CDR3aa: CASSQAASGSTDTQYF

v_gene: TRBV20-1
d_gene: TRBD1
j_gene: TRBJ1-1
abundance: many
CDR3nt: TGCAGTGCTAGGGGGACAGCGAACACTGAAGCTTTCTTT
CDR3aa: CSARGTANTEAFF

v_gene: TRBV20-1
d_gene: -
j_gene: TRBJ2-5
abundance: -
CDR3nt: TGCAGTGCTCCTCCCGGGACATTCGAAGCGCCCCAGTACTTC
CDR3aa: CSAPPGTFEAPQYF

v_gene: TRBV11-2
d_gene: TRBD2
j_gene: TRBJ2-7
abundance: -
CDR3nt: TGTGCCAGCAGTCGTGGGACTAGCGGGGACTACGAGCAGTACTTC
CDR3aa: CASSRGTSGDYEQYF

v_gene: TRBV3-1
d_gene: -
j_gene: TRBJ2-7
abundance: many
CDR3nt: TGTGCCAGCAGCCAAGATCTAGTAAACTACGAGCAGTACTTC
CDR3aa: CASSQDLVNYEQYF

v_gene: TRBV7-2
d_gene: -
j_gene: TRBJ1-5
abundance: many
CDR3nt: TGTGCCAGCAGCTTAGTTGCAGGGGCCTACAATCAGCCCCAGCATTTT
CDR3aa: CASSLVAGAYNQPQHF

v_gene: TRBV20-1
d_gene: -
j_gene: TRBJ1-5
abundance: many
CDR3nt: TGCAGTGCCCAGGGCCAGACTAGCAATCAGCCCCAGCATTTT
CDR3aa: CSAQGQTSNQPQHF

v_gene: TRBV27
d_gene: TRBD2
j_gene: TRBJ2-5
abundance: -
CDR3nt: TGTGCCAGCAGTCCAGGACTAGCGGGAGCAGAGACCCAGTACTTC
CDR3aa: CASSPGLAGAETQYF

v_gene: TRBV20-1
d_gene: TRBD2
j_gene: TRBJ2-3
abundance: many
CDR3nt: TGCAGTGCTAGAGGGTCTAGCGGGGGGCCAGGAAGAACAGATACGCAGTATTTT
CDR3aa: CSARGSSGGPGRTDTQYF

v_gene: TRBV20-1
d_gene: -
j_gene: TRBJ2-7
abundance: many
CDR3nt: TGCAGTGCAACCGGGACGTCGAGCTCCTACGAGCAGTACTTC
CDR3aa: CSATGTSSSYEQYF

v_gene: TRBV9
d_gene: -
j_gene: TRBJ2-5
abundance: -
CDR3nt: TGTGCCAGCAGCGCTGATCGAGAGACCCAGCACTTC
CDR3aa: CASSADRETQHF

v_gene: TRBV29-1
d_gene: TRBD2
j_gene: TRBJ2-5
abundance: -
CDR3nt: TGCAGCGGGGGGGGGGTGCCTAGTTCGGCCTACCAAGAGACCCAGTACTTC
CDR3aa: CSGGGVPSSAYQETQYF

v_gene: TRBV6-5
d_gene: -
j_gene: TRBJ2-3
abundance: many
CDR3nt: TGTGCCAGCAGTTCCGTTGGGGGACGGAGCACAGATACGCAGTATTTT
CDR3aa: CASSSVGGRSTDTQYF

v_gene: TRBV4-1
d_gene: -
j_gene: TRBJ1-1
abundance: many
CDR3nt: TGCGCCAGCAGCCAAGAACCCCGCTACACTGAAGCTTTCTTT
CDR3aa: CASSQEPRYTEAFF

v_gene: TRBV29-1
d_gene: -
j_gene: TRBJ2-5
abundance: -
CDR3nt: TGCAGCGCCTCTGACACCCAAGAGACCCAGTACTTC
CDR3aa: CSASDTQETQYF

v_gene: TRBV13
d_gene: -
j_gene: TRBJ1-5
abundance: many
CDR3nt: TGTGCCAGCAGCTTCCAGGGACGCAATCAGCCCCAGCATTTT
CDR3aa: CASSFQGRNQPQHF

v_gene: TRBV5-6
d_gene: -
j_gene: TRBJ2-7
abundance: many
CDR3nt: TGTGCCAGCAGCTTGGGACCGCGGGGGCAGTACTTC
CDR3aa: CASSLGPRGQYF

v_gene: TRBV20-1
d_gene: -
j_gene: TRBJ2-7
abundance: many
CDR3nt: TGCAGTGCTAGAGACACTCCTGAGTACGAGCAGTACTTC
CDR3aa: CSARDTPEYEQYF

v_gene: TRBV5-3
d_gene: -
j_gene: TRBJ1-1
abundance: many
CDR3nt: TGTGCCAGCAGCTTAGGCGGGAACACTGAAGCTTTCTTT
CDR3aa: CASSLGGNTEAFF

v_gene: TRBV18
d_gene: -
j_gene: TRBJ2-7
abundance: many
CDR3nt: TGTGCCAGCTCAGGGCGAATGGACCCGGGGCAGTACTTC
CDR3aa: CASSGRMDPGQYF

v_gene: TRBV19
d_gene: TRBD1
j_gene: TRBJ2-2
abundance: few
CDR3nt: TGTGCCAGTACCAACCCGGGACAGGGGTTGTACACCGGGGAGCTGTTTTTT
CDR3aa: CASTNPGQGLYTGELFF

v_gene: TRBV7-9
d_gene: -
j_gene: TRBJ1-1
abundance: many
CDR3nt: TGTGCCAGCAGCTTGGGTCTGGGCGGCCTGGGCACTGAAGCTTTCTTT
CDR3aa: CASSLGLGGLGTEAFF

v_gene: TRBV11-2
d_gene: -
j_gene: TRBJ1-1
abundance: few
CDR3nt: TGTGCCAGCAGCTGGGGGATGAACACTGAAGCTTTCTTT
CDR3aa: CASSWGMNTEAFF